Each of the 20 T cell receptor beta chains below was sequenced from the same sample in a study of blood T cell repertoires in COVID-19 (TCRdb year 2020). The library was prepared using the immunoSEQ multiplex PCR assay. Here the immuneACCESS table is served through TCRdb, limited to in-frame sequences with V and J called. Missing clones are a known gap in these copies; in checked studies unresolved V genes cover under half, and the rest lacks a known reason. Here the sample has around 400,000 clones; roughly 86% occur a single time. The ten largest clones add up to 8% to 13% of the sample. Sequencing input: peripheral blood. The origin of the receptors is a woman under 40 with COVID-19, enrolled during active disease.

CDR3 sequence (DNA): TGCGCCACCAGACTAGCGGGGAACAATGAGCAGTTCTTC. It encodes CATRLAGNNEQFF. This sequence joins TRBV5-1 and TRBJ2-1; 11 bases are a match to TRBD2. The CDR3 extends over 13 amino acids. The germline V gene has CDR1 SGHRS and CDR2 YFSETQ. The V gene end was trimmed by 9 bases and the J gene end by 5 bases; junction bases not matched to a gene: 4. Filled out from reference TRBV5-1 and TRBJ2-1, the complete variable domain reads KAGVTQTPRYLIKTRGQQVTLSCSPISGHRSVSWYQQTPGQGLQFLFEYFSETQRNKGNFPGRFSGRQFSNSRSEMNVSTLELGDSALYLCATRLAGNNEQFFGPGTRLTVL.

The chain uses TRBV7-2 and TRBJ2-1; possibly TRBD1 for D (5 bases). Germline V gives CDR1 SGHTA, CDR2 FQGNSA. This CDR3 contains 15 residues. V was trimmed by 0 bases and J by 3 bases, leaving 9 bases between them. The CDR3 DNA reads as TGTGCCAGCAGCTTAGCGCAGGGCAACTACAATGAGCAGTTCTTC. This gives the protein CASSLAQGNYNEQFF.

The chain employs TRBV6-6 and TRBJ2-7; 9 bases are shared with TRBD1. V was clipped by 4 bases and J by 6 bases; unmatched bases: 10. Looked up from germline, CDR1 is MNHNY and CDR2 is SVGAGI (reference sequence). This CDR3 is built from 15 residues. The CDR3 region is CASSSIRDRVTEQYF. Here the CDR3 DNA reads TGTGCCAGCAGTTCGATCCGGGACAGGGTAACCGAGCAGTACTTC.

The chain has TRBV13 and TRBJ1-2; no clear D gene. CDR3 size: 12 residues. The ends were cut back, 5 bases at V and 4 bases at J, with 8 bases in the middle. Per germline, CDR1 PRHDT and CDR2 FYEKMQ (reference sequence). The CDR3 spells CASSVDTYGYTF. The CDR3 coding sequence is TGTGCCAGCAGCGTAGACACCTATGGCTACACCTTC.

The V and J genes are TRBV5-5 and TRBJ2-3; TRBD1 aligns across 7 bases. Germline V gene lookup returns CDR1 SGHKS and CDR2 YYEKEE (reference sequence). The CDR3 length is 16 residues. Unmatched junction bases numbered 10, after V lost 2 bases and J lost 4 bases. CDR3 sequence (DNA): TGTGCCAGCAGCTTTATGATATTAACAGGGGCAGATACGCAGTATTTT. Translating gives CASSFMILTGADTQYF. Variable domain in full (rest from reference TRBV5-5 and TRBJ2-3): DAGVTQSPTHLIKTRGQQVTLRCSPISGHKSVSWYQQVLGQGPQFIFQYYEKEERGRGNFPDRFSARQFPNYSSELNVNALLLGDSALYLCASSFMILTGADTQYFGPGTRLTVL.

The chain links TRBV27 to TRBJ2-7; possibly TRBD1 for D (5 bases). The CDR3 length is 14 residues. V gave up 2 bases and J gave up 6 bases, with 14 bases separating them. Per the germline V gene, CDR1 is MNHEY and CDR2 is SMNVEV (reference sequence). CDR3 nucleotide sequence: TGTGCCAGCAGTTTAGGAGACAGCCTCTCCGAGCAGTACTTC. Translation gives CASSLGDSLSEQYF.

The chain employs TRBV2 and TRBJ1-5; 8 bases fit TRBD1. This CDR3 region has 17 residues. With V trimmed by 6 bases and J by 6 bases, 16 bases remained unmatched. Looked up from germline, CDR1 is SNHLY and CDR2 is FYNNEI. The CDR3 is CASRIGTGRLAGQPQHF. DNA for the CDR3: TGTGCCAGCAGGATAGGGACAGGTCGTTTGGCTGGTCAGCCCCAGCATTTT.

The chain has TRBV24-1 and TRBJ2-5, with a tentative D call TRBD2 (5 bases). The CDR3 spans 17 residues. In germline, CDR1 is KGHDR, CDR2 SFDVKD. Trimming took 4 bases from V and 7 from J, leaving 24 bases between them. The CDR3: CATSDPTSDWETGTQYF. In DNA, the CDR3 is TGTGCCACCAGTGACCCCACGTCCGACTGGGAGACGGGGACCCAGTACTTC.

The rearrangement uses TRBV27 and TRBJ2-7; 9 nucleotides align to TRBD1. Germline loops: CDR1 MNHEY, CDR2 SMNVEV (reference sequence). With V trimmed by 6 bases and J by 0 bases, 6 bases remained unmatched. The CDR3 loop spans 15 amino acids. The CDR3 DNA reads as TGTGCCAGCAGGAGGGGACAGGGACCCTCCTACGAGCAGTACTTC. It codes for CASRRGQGPSYEQYF.

The chain uses TRBV6-4 and TRBJ2-6, with D perhaps TRBD1 (6 bases). Trimming cost V 0 bases and J 4 bases, with 7 bases left between them. Germline V CDR1 and CDR2: MRHNA, SNTAGT. The CDR3 has 15 amino acids. In nucleotides, the CDR3 is TGTGCCAGCAGTGACTCAGGACAGGGGGCCAACGTCCTGACTTTC. This translates into CASSDSGQGANVLTF.

V is TRBV11-3 and J is TRBJ2-1; 9 positions match TRBD1. The germline V gene has CDR1 SGHNT and CDR2 YENEEA. The CDR3 has 15 residues. The ends lost 4 bases at V and 8 bases at J; junction bases unmatched: 9. CDR3 residues: CASSSPGTGIYEQFF. DNA of the CDR3: TGTGCCAGCAGCTCCCCCGGGACAGGGATCTATGAGCAGTTCTTC.

The chain employs TRBV4-3 and TRBJ1-5; 7 bases align to TRBD1. The ends lost 0 bases at V and 7 bases at J; junction bases unmatched: 3. Per the germline V gene, CDR1 is LGHNA and CDR2 is YSLEER. This CDR3 contains 14 residues. This CDR3 reads CASSQDPGGQPQHF. The CDR3 DNA reads as TGCGCCAGCAGCCAAGATCCAGGGGGACAGCCCCAGCATTTT.

This clone was recorded at least ten times. The chain carries TRBV6-1 and TRBJ1-2; 10 nucleotides match TRBD1. This CDR3 is 14 amino acids long. After removal of 1 base from V and 4 bases from J, the junction contained 0 bases not matched to a gene. The germline V gene has CDR1 MNHNS and CDR2 SASEGT. The CDR3 nucleotides are TGTGCCAGCAGTGAAGGGACAGGGGGCTATGGCTACACCTTC. This codes for CASSEGTGGYGYTF.

This chain connects TRBV20-1 to TRBJ2-3, with TRBD2 matching 14 bases. CDR1 DFQATT and CDR2 SNEGSKA come from the germline V gene (reference sequence). V lost 3 bases, J lost 5 bases, and 10 bases stayed unmatched. This CDR3 has 17 amino acids. CDR3 region: CSASPLGTSGRRDTQYF. CDR3 nucleotide sequence: TGCAGTGCTAGTCCCCTGGGGACTAGCGGGAGAAGAGATACGCAGTATTTT.

V and J are TRBV6-5 and TRBJ2-7, with unresolved D. The CDR3 is made up of 13 amino acids. V was trimmed by 7 bases and J by 7 bases, leaving 17 bases between them. Germline V gene data show CDR1 as MNHEY and CDR2 as SVGAGI. CDR3 region: CASTDTSDGEQYF. CDR3 coding DNA: TGTGCCAGCACGGATACAAGCGACGGAGAGCAGTACTTC.

V gene TRBV3-1 (or the pseudogene TRBV3-2) combines with J gene TRBJ1-2; D might be TRBD1 (5 bases). Trimming shortened V by 0 bases and J by 6 bases, and 14 bases separated the two germline ends. Germline assignment: CDR1 LGHDT and CDR2 YNNKEL (reference sequence). CDR3 length: 15 residues. Written as DNA, the CDR3 is TGTGCCAGCAGCCAAGATGATCCAGGCAGGGATGGCTACACCTTC. Translated, it gives CASSQDDPGRDGYTF.

This clone was recorded once. The CDR3 DNA follows: TGCGCCAGCAGCCGGGACAGTCGATCCGGTCAGCCCCAGCATTTT. This gives the protein CASSRDSRSGQPQHF. The chain employs TRBV4-1 and TRBJ1-5; 7 bases match TRBD1. V was clipped by 4 bases and J by 6 bases; unmatched bases: 9. Germline V lookup: CDR1 MGHRA, CDR2 YSYEKL. The CDR3 sequence is 15 residues long.

V gene TRBV5-1 combines with J gene TRBJ2-1; 13 positions match TRBD2. The germline gives CDR1 SGHRS, CDR2 YFSETQ. This CDR3 comprises 17 residues. V shed 2 bases, J shed 4 bases, and the junction held 6 bases outside the gene matches. The CDR3 coding sequence is TGCGCCAGCAGCTTCCAACTGGGACTAGCGGGGTACAATGAGCAGTTCTTC. Amino acids: CASSFQLGLAGYNEQFF.

The chain couples TRBV30 to TRBJ2-7; D gene ambiguous. CDR1 is GTSNPN, CDR2 SVGIG, per germline (reference sequence). V was trimmed by 3 bases and J by 0 bases, leaving 6 bases between them. There are 12 residues in the CDR3. CDR3 sequence (DNA): TGTGCCTGGAGCGCGAACTCCTACGAGCAGTACTTC. Translated, it gives CAWSANSYEQYF. The full variable domain, rest sourced from reference TRBV30 and TRBJ2-7, is SQTIHQWPATLVQPVGSPLSLECTVEGTSNPNLYWYRQAAGRGLQLLFYSVGIGQISSEVPQNLSASRPQDRQFILSSKKLLLSDSGFYLCAWSANSYEQYFGPGTRLTVT.

The chain carries TRBV10-2 and TRBJ2-5; D gene uncertain. Trimming shortened V by 0 bases and J by 5 bases, and 13 bases separated the two germline ends. Germline CDR1 and CDR2: WSHSY and SAAADI. The CDR3 is 15 residues long. DNA for the CDR3: TGCGCCAGCAGTGAGTCGAAAGGCATCGGGGAGACCCAGTACTTC. This encodes CASSESKGIGETQYF.